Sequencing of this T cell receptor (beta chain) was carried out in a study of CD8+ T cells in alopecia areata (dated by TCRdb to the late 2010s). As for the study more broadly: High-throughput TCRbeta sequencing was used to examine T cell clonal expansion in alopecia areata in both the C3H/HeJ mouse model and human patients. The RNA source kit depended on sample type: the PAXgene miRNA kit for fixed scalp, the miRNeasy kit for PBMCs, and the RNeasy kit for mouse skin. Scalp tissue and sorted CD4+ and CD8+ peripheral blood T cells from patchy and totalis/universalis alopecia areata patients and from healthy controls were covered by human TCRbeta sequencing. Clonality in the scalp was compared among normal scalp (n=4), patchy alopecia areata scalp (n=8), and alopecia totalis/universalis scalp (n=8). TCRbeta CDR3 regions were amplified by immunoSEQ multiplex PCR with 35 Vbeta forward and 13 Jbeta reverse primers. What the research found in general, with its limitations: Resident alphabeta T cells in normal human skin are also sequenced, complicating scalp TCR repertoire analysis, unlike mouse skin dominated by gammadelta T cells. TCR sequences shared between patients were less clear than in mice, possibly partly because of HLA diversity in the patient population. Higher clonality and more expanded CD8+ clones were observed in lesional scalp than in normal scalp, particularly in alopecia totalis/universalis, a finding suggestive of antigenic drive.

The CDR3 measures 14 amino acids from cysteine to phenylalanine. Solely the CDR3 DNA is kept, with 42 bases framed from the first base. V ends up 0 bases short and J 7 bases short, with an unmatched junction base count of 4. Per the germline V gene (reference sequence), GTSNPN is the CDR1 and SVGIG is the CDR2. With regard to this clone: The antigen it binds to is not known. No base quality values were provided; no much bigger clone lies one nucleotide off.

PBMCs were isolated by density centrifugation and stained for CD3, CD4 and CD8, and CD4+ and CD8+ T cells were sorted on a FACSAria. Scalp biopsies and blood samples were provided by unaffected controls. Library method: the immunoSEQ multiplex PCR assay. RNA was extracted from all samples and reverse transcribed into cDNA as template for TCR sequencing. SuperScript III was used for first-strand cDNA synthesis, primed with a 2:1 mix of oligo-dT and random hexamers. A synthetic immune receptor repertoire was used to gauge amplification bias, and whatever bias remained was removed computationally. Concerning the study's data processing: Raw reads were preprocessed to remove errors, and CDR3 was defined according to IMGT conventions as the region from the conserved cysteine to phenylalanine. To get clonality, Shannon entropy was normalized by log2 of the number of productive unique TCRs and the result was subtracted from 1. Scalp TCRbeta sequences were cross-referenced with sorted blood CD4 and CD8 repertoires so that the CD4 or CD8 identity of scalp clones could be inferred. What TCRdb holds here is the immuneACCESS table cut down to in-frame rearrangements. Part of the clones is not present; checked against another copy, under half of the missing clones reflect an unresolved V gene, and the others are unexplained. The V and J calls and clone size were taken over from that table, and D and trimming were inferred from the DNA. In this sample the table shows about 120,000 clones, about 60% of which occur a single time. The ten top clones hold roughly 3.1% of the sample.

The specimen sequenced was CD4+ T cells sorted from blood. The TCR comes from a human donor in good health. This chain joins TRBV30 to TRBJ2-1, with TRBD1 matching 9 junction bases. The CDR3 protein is CAWSVGDRANEQFF. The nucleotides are TGTGCCTGGAGTGTAGGGGACAGGGCGAATGAGCAGTTCTTC.